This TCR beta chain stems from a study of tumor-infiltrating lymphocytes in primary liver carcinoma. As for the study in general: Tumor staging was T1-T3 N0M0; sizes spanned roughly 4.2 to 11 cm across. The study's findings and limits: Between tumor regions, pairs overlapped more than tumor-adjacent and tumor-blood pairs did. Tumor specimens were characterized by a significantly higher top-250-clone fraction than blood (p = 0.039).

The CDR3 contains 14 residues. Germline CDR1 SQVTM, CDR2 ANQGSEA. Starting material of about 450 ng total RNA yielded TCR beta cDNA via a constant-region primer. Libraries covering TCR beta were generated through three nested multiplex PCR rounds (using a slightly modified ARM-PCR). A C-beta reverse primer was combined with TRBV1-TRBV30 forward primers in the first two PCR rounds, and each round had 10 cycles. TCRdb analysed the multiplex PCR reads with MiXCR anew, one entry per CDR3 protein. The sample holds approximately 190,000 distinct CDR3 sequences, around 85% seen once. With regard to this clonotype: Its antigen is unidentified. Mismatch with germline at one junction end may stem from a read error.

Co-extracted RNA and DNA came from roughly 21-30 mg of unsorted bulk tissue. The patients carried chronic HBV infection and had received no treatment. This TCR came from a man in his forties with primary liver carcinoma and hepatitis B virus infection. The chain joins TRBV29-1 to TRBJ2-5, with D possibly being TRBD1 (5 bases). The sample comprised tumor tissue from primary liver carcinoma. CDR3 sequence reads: CSIEDDGQGETHYF. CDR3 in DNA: TGCAGCATTGAAGATGACGGACAAGGAGAGACCCATTACTTC.